This T cell receptor beta chain derives from a study of CD8 T cells in ankylosing spondylitis. Trimming removed 8 bases at V and 1 base at J, with 11 bases between. The CDR3 length is 13 residues. Germline V gene lookup returns CDR1 SEHNR and CDR2 FQNEAQ (reference sequence). Findings and limits, study-wide: What seemed typical of ankylosing spondylitis blood was a TCR beta motif built from about 8 highly homologous variants. CD8+ by phenotype, disease-linked clones were relatively rare in peripheral blood. Significantly higher representation of disease-linked clones was reported for matched ankylosing spondylitis synovial fluid.

This clonotype occurred many times. The antigen remains undetermined. Quantitative 5'-RACE with molecular barcodes generated TCR beta libraries. TCRdb re-called the 5' RACE reads with MiXCR, one entry per CDR3 protein. The sample holds more than 30,000 distinct CDR3 sequences, about an eighth seen once. The V call is TRBV7-9, the J call TRBJ1-1; a possible D gene is TRBD1 (5 bases). Sequencing used synovial fluid, either unsorted or a sorted T cell fraction (not recorded which). The clonotype comes from a male donor with ankylosing spondylitis. CDR3 sequence reads: CASEKQENTEAFF. The DNA for the CDR3 is TGTGCCAGCGAAAAACAGGAGAACACTGAAGCTTTCTTT.